These 11 T cell receptor beta chains were sequenced from one sample in a study of multiple sclerosis patients with progressive multifocal leukoencephalopathy. TCRdb's copy holds only in-frame clones and misses some; the assay was immunoSEQ multiplex PCR. The table records fewer than 35,000 clones, about 91% of them present only once. Time point defined: before natalizumab initiation. What was sequenced was PBMCs. The receptor set was obtained from a human donor with multiple sclerosis.

The rearrangement joins TRBV5-1 to TRBJ2-7, with 13 positions matching TRBD2. CDR1 and CDR2 from the germline V gene are SGHRS and YFSETQ. V was clipped by 3 bases and J by 5 bases; unmatched bases: 2. This CDR3 spans 14 amino acids. This CDR3 is CASSYGLAGDEQYF. The CDR3 coding sequence is TGCGCCAGCAGCTACGGACTAGCGGGAGACGAGCAGTACTTC. The complete variable domain, with remaining parts taken from reference TRBV5-1 and TRBJ2-7, reads KAGVTQTPRYLIKTRGQQVTLSCSPISGHRSVSWYQQTPGQGLQFLFEYFSETQRNKGNFPGRFSGRQFSNSRSEMNVSTLELGDSALYLCASSYGLAGDEQYFGPGTRLTVT.

This sequence joins TRBV10-3 and TRBJ2-1; TRBD2 agrees at 11 bases. CDR1 ENHRY and CDR2 SYGVKD come from the germline V gene. This CDR3 is 14 amino acids long. Trimming cost V 5 bases and J 7 bases; bases outside gene matches: 4. DNA of the CDR3: TGTGCCATCAGTCAAACTAGCGGGGGAAATGAGCAGTTCTTC. It yields the protein CAISQTSGGNEQFF.

This clone was counted only a few times. This chain joins TRBV19 and TRBJ1-4, with TRBD1 identical over 7 bases. Germline CDR1 is LNHDA and CDR2 is SQIVND (reference sequence). Losses at the gene ends were 6 bases for V and 7 bases for J; bases not matched to a gene: 8. This CDR3 comprises 14 residues. CDR3 amino acids: CASSLTGTLEKLFF. CDR3 nucleotides: TGTGCCAGTAGCCTGACAGGGACACTTGAAAAACTGTTTTTT. Full variable domain (outside the CDR3, taken from reference TRBV19 and TRBJ1-4): DGGITQSPKYLFRKEGQNVTLSCEQNLNHDAMYWYRQDPGQGLRLIYYSQIVNDFQKGDIAEGYSVSREKKESFPLTVTSAQKNPTAFYLCASSLTGTLEKLFFGSGTQLSVL.

V gene TRBV18 combines with J gene TRBJ2-3; D might be TRBD2 (7 bases). The CDR3 sequence is 17 residues long. Looked up from germline, CDR1 is KGHSH and CDR2 is LQKENI. V was clipped by 0 bases and J by 6 bases, with 19 bases between them. The CDR3 is CASSPPGGPAGPDTQYF. CDR3 nucleotide sequence: TGTGCCAGCTCACCACCGGGGGGGCCCGCGGGGCCCGATACGCAGTATTTT.

The chain uses TRBV6-5 and TRBJ1-1; D not resolved. V shed 8 bases and J shed 1 base, with 11 bases lying between them. The CDR3 has 13 residues. CDR1 is MNHEY, CDR2 SVGAGI, per germline. The CDR3 sequence is CASFPFKNTEAFF. CDR3 bases: TGTGCCAGCTTCCCATTTAAGAACACTGAAGCTTTCTTT.

The rearrangement uses TRBV28 and TRBJ2-1; maybe TRBD1 (5 bases). Germline V lookup: CDR1 MDHEN, CDR2 SYDVKM. Trimming removed 6 bases from V and 5 bases from J, with 17 bases in between. This CDR3 comprises 15 residues. Here the CDR3 DNA reads TGTGCCAGCAGGAAGGGGCCCGTGGTCCACAATGAGCAGTTCTTC. Translating gives CASRKGPVVHNEQFF. Based on the CDR3 plus reference TRBV28 and TRBJ2-1, the full variable domain is DVKVTQSSRYLVKRTGEKVFLECVQDMDHENMFWYRQDPGLGLRLIYFSYDVKMKEKGDIPEGYSVSREKKERFSLILESASTNQTSMYLCASRKGPVVHNEQFFGPGTRLTVL.

The rearrangement joins TRBV5-1 to TRBJ1-2; perhaps TRBD1 as D (5 bases). Germline values: CDR1 SGHRS, CDR2 YFSETQ. Trimming took off 1 base at V and 8 bases at J, with 15 bases between the two ends. The CDR3 length is 14 residues. CDR3 amino acids: CASSLQGIAGGYTF. The CDR3 coding sequence is TGCGCCAGCAGCTTGCAGGGCATCGCGGGGGGCTACACCTTC.

The chain joins TRBV27 to TRBJ2-5; TRBD2 is a possible D gene (5 bases). The CDR3 has 14 residues. The V end was cut by 5 bases, the J end by 3 bases, with 13 bases between. CDR1 MNHEY and CDR2 SMNVEV come from the germline V gene (reference sequence). CDR3: CASSASDGKETQYF. The CDR3 nucleotides are TGTGCCAGCAGTGCCTCTGACGGGAAAGAGACCCAGTACTTC.

The genes are TRBV9 and TRBJ2-7; 14 bases agree with TRBD2. The CDR3 extends over 16 amino acids. Germline CDR1 reads SGDLS; CDR2 reads YYNGEE. Trimming at V came to 4 bases and at J to 1 base, leaving 4 bases not matched to a gene. The CDR3 here is CASSPGLAGGSYEQYF. The DNA for the CDR3 is TGTGCCAGCAGCCCTGGACTAGCGGGAGGATCCTACGAGCAGTACTTC.

The chain is built from TRBV6-4 and TRBJ2-3; TRBD1 aligns across 10 bases. Trimming at V came to 6 bases and at J to 6 bases, leaving 6 bases not matched to a gene. Per the germline V gene, CDR1 is MRHNA and CDR2 is SNTAGT. This CDR3 spans 14 amino acids. The DNA for the CDR3 is TGTGCCAGCAGCCCGACAGGGGGCATCGATACGCAGTATTTT. As protein: CASSPTGGIDTQYF.

The chain joins TRBV28 to TRBJ1-4; D may be TRBD1 (6 bases). V lost 2 bases, J lost 7 bases, and 14 bases lay in between. In germline, CDR1 is MDHEN, CDR2 SYDVKM. This CDR3 contains 15 residues. The DNA of the CDR3 is TGTGCCAGCAGTTTAACACAGGGTATCAGTGAAAAACTGTTTTTT. Protein product: CASSLTQGISEKLFF. The complete variable domain, with remaining parts taken from reference TRBV28 and TRBJ1-4, reads DVKVTQSSRYLVKRTGEKVFLECVQDMDHENMFWYRQDPGLGLRLIYFSYDVKMKEKGDIPEGYSVSREKKERFSLILESASTNQTSMYLCASSLTQGISEKLFFGSGTQLSVL.